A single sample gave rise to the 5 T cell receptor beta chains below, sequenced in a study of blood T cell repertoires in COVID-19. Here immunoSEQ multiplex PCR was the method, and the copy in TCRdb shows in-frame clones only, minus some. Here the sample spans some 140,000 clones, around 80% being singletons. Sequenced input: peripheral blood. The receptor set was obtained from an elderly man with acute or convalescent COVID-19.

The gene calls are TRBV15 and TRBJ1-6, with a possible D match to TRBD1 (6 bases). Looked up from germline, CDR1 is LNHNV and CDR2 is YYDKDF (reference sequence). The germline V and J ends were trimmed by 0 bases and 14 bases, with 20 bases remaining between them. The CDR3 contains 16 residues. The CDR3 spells CATSRDGDTLTGALHF. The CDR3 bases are TGTGCCACCAGCAGAGATGGGGACACCCTGACAGGCGCCCTCCACTTT.

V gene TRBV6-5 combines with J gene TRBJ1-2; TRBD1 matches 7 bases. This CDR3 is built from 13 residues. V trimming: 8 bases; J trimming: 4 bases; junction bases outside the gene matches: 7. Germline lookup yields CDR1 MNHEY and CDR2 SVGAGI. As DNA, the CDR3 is TGTGCCAGCCGACCGGGACAGAGCTATGGCTACACCTTC. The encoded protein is CASRPGQSYGYTF.

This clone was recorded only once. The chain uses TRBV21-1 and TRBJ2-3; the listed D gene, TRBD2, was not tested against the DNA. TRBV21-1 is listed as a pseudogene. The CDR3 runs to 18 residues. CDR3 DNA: TGTGCCAGCATCAAAGCGCCCCTTCTAGCGACTAGCACAGATACGCAGTATTTT. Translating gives CASIKAPLLATSTDTQYF.

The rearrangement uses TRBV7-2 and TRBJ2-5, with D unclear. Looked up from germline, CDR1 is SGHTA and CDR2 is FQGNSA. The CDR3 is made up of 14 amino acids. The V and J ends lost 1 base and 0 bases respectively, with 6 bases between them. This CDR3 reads CASSLVAYQETQYF. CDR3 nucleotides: TGTGCCAGCAGCTTAGTGGCATACCAAGAGACCCAGTACTTC.

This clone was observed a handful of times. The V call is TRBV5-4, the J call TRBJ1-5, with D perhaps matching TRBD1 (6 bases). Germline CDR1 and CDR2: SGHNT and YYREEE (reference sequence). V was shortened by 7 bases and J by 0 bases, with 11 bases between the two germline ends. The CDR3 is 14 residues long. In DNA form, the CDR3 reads TGTGCCAGCCGAAACAGGGATAGCAATCAGCCCCAGCATTTT. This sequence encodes CASRNRDSNQPQHF.